One and the same sample provided the 6 T cell receptor beta chains below, sequenced in a study of T-cell reconstitution after alpha-beta-depleted transplantation in children. Researchers prepared the TCRbeta library using unique molecular identifiers, the study reports. TCRdb re-called the PCR reads with MiXCR, one entry per CDR3 protein. The top ten hold roughly 36% of the sample, which has some 200,000 distinct CDR3 sequences, about 8.2% seen once. The sample here was PBMCs, mostly from graft donor cells, taken 360 days after TCRalphabeta/CD19-depleted stem cell transplant. The receptors shown here come from a male patient under 10 years old who had a stem cell transplant for acute myeloid leukemia, so the T cells may come from the graft donor.

This clonotype was seen only a few times. V and J are TRBV10-2 and TRBJ2-4; TRBD2 is a possible D gene (6 bases). CDR1 is WSHSY, CDR2 SAAADI, per germline. This CDR3 has 15 residues. V was pared by 8 bases and J by 6 bases, with 20 bases between. The CDR3 nucleotides read TGCGCCAGCGGTACCCCCGGGGCGGGGAGAAACATTCAGTACTTC. Translation: CASGTPGAGRNIQYF.

About this clonotype: Mismatch with germline at one junction end may stem from a read error. The chain carries TRBV7-7 and TRBJ2-2; D gene unclear. The germline gives CDR1 SSHAT, CDR2 FNYEAQ (reference sequence). CDR3 length: 14 amino acids. CDR3: CASSFGVNTGELFF. DNA of the CDR3: TGTGCTAGCAGCTTTGGCGTGAACACCGGGGAGCTGTTTTTT.

The V gene is TRBV12-3 or TRBV12-4, the J gene TRBJ2-5; possible D gene TRBD2, 6 bases. The CDR3 runs to 13 residues. With 4 bases removed from V and 2 bases from J, the gap between germline ends came to 8 bases. For the CDR3, the DNA is TGTGCCAGCAGTTGGGACTTACAAGAGACCCAGTACTTC. Protein product: CASSWDLQETQYF.

This clonotype was seen ten or more times. This chain uses TRBV5-1 with TRBJ2-3, with 7 nucleotides matching TRBD1. Germline CDR1 and CDR2: SGHRS and YFSETQ. Trimming cost V 2 bases and J 2 bases; bases outside gene matches: 5. The length of the CDR3 is 15 residues. The CDR3 region has the DNA TGCGCCAGCAGCTTTCGGCAGGGGGACACAGATACGCAGTATTTT. Its protein product is CASSFRQGDTDTQYF.

This clonotype was seen a few times. The rearrangement joins TRBV20-1 to TRBJ1-5; D is perhaps TRBD1 (6 bases). Trimming removed 7 bases from V and 4 bases from J, with 17 bases in between. The CDR3 totals 14 residues. The germline V gene encodes CDR1 DFQATT and CDR2 SNEGSKA (reference sequence). The CDR3 bases are TGCAGTGGTATAGCAGGGGCCAATAATCAGCCCCAGCATTTT. Protein sequence: CSGIAGANNQPQHF.

This clonotype was counted a few times. This rearrangement joins TRBV5-1 to TRBJ2-5; D unclear. The CDR3 runs 13 residues. Trimming pared 1 base from V and 1 base from J, leaving 5 bases between. Per germline, CDR1 SGHRS and CDR2 YFSETQ. The CDR3, as DNA: TGCGCCAGCAGCTTGATCCCCCAAGAGACCCAGTACTTC. Encoded protein: CASSLIPQETQYF. Looking up the rest from reference TRBV5-1 and TRBJ2-5 gives the full variable domain: KAGVTQTPRYLIKTRGQQVTLSCSPISGHRSVSWYQQTPGQGLQFLFEYFSETQRNKGNFPGRFSGRQFSNSRSEMNVSTLELGDSALYLCASSLIPQETQYFGPGTRLLVL.